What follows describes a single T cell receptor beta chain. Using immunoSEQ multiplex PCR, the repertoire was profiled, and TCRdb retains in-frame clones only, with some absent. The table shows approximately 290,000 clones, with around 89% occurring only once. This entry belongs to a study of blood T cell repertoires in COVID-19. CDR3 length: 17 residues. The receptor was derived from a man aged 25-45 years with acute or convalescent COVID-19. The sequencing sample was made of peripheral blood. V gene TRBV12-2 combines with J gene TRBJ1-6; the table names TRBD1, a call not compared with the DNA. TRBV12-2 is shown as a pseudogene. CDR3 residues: CASRSPLIGQGDSPLHF. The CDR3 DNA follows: TGTGCAAGTCGCTCCCCATTAATTGGACAGGGGGATTCACCCCTCCACTTT.